This TCR beta chain was recorded in a study of blood T cell repertoires in COVID-19. Data came from immunoSEQ multiplex PCR; TCRdb stores just in-frame clones and leaves some out. The sample lists some 270,000 clones, around 90% seen once, with 1.7% in the top ten. The J segment lost 6 bases and the V segment lost 1 base, leaving 7 bases of the junction unmatched. Germline-derived CDR1 and CDR2 are SGHTA and FQGTGA. CDR3 size: 15 residues. Participants were aged 18 to 89 years, lived in roughly 25 US areas, and enrolled virtually. Membership in each cohort depended on participant-reported clinical history. Cohort 3 donors were reported recovered after two negative PCRs, clearance, or symptom resolution.

This receptor was taken from a woman aged 40 to 50 who had recovered from COVID-19. The sample comprised PBMCs or T cells enriched from blood (not recorded which). The chain joins TRBV7-3 to TRBJ1-2, with 8 bases fitting TRBD1. The CDR3 loop is CASSLKKQGEHGYTF. The CDR3 region has the DNA TGTGCCAGCAGCTTAAAGAAACAGGGGGAGCATGGCTACACCTTC.